This T cell receptor (beta chain) was sequenced in a study of T cells in Graves' hyperthyroidism and ophthalmopathy. Under 3 months was the duration of disease in ophthalmopathy patients, who also had a Clinical Activity Score of at least 3 and a NOSPECS grade of at least 4. From roughly 10 ml of fresh peripheral blood, PBMCs were isolated. Worth noting for this clonotype: The antigen is undetermined.

The CDR3 has 13 amino acids. The V and J ends lost 7 bases and 1 base respectively, with 10 bases between them. Germline V gives CDR1 LNHDA, CDR2 SQIVND (reference sequence). Study results and limitations: Blood samples included most of the expanded thyroid clonotypes exceeding 0.001.

The investigators amplified TCR beta CDR3 regions from RNA transcripts. First-round RT-PCR targeting the TCR CDR3 was performed with the HTBI primer set. One entry per CDR3 protein, called by TCRdb with MiXCR from the multiplex PCR reads. The sample includes about 520,000 distinct CDR3 sequences, approximately 25% of them seen just once. The V gene is TRBV19, the J gene TRBJ1-2; unclear D gene. This TCR was recovered from a woman aged 25 to 39 with Graves' ophthalmopathy. Sequencing used blood. The CDR3 DNA reads as TGTGCCAGTAATAATCGTCGTAACTATGGCTACACCTTC. Translating it yields CASNNRRNYGYTF.